This entry features one T cell receptor beta chain sequence. The target antigen is unknown. The record originates from a study of shared clonotypes between healthy human individuals. Study-level points and caveats: Naive CD4 clonotypes were shared across several donors at about 5%.

Some clones are missing from TCRdb's copy, which holds only in-frame ones; the method was immunoSEQ multiplex PCR. The data contain about 640,000 clones, roughly 70% of them singletons. Sequenced sample: memory CD4+ T cells sorted from blood. Subset: CD45RA-negative fraction. The receptor was isolated from a woman younger than 45 in good health.

Here the CDR3 DNA reads TGTGCCAGCTCACCAACAGAGGAAGCGAACACTGAAGCTTTCTTT. Its translation is CASSPTEEANTEAFF. The V and J genes are TRBV18 and TRBJ1-1; the D is unclear. The CDR3 has 15 residues. Germline V CDR1 and CDR2: KGHSH, LQKENI. V lost 2 bases and J 1 base, leaving 11 bases between the germline ends.